The next 5 T cell receptor beta chains were all read from a single sample in a study of blood T cell repertoires in COVID-19. The assay was immunoSEQ multiplex PCR, and TCRdb's table has in-frame clones only and misses some. The repertoire holds roughly 200,000 clones, with less than 85% as singletons. What was sequenced was PBMCs or T cells enriched from blood (not recorded which). These receptors were collected from a woman aged 55-70 years with acute COVID-19.

The chain joins TRBV24-1 to TRBJ2-7; D may be TRBD1 (6 bases). V shed 9 bases and J shed 3 bases, with 17 bases lying between them. CDR1 is KGHDR, CDR2 SFDVKD, per germline. CDR3 length: 14 amino acids. The CDR3 region is CATSLKQGRYEQYF. In DNA, the CDR3 is TGTGCCACCTCTCTCAAACAGGGCCGCTACGAGCAGTACTTC.

This clone was found a few times. This chain joins TRBV7-2 and TRBJ2-1; 7 bases are shared with TRBD1. The CDR3 covers 15 residues. J was trimmed by 6 bases and V by 5 bases; bases with no gene match: 10. Germline CDR1 SGHTA, CDR2 FQGNSA. The CDR3 is CASSPHRDSFNEQFF. The DNA of the CDR3 is TGTGCCAGCAGCCCACACCGGGACAGCTTCAATGAGCAGTTCTTC.

The chain employs TRBV11-2 and TRBJ2-7; the D gene is possibly TRBD1 (6 bases). CDR3 length: 14 residues. CDR1 and CDR2 from the germline V gene are SGHAT and FQNNGV. The V end lost 5 bases, the J end lost 2 bases, and 13 bases lay between the germline ends. The CDR3 is CASSKQGSAYEQYV. Written as DNA, the CDR3 is TGTGCCAGCAGCAAACAGGGTTCAGCCTACGAGCAGTACGTC.

V is TRBV27 and J is TRBJ1-4, with D possibly matching TRBD1 (5 bases). From germline, CDR1 is MNHEY and CDR2 SMNVEV (reference sequence). V gave up 7 bases and J gave up 5 bases, with 17 bases separating them. The CDR3 covers 15 residues. CDR3 DNA sequence: TGTGCCAGCAAGGAGGGGCACCTATCAAATGAAAAACTGTTTTTT. Residues: CASKEGHLSNEKLFF. Variable domain in full (rest from reference TRBV27 and TRBJ1-4): EAQVTQNPRYLITVTGKKLTVTCSQNMNHEYMSWYRQDPGLGLRQIYYSMNVEVTDKGDVPEGYKVSRKEKRNFPLILESPSPNQTSLYFCASKEGHLSNEKLFFGSGTQLSVL.

The rearrangement joins TRBV18 to TRBJ1-2, with TRBD1 identical over 7 bases. The CDR3 has 16 residues. Germline V gives CDR1 KGHSH, CDR2 LQKENI. After removal of 0 bases from V and 1 base from J, the junction contained 5 bases not matched to a gene. The DNA of the CDR3 is TGTGCCAGCTCACCACCGGACAGGTTTTTTAACTATGGCTACACCTTC. Amino acids: CASSPPDRFFNYGYTF.